This T cell receptor beta chain was recovered during a study of shared clonotypes between healthy human individuals. The overall study: CD4 naive and memory got three plates each, CD8 naive two, CD8 memory one. Study outcomes and limitations: Clonotypes which were not shared had lower generation probabilities than clonotypes that all four donors shared. Blood was the sole source, and tissue repertoires probably differ.

A note on this clone: No antigen is known for it.

Germline CDR1 reads MNHEY; CDR2 reads SMNVEV (reference sequence). V was shortened by 6 bases and J by 6 bases, with 14 bases between the two germline ends. The CDR3 has 13 amino acids. Once extracted for a subset, genomic DNA was divided evenly among several immunoSEQ plates. Libraries were prepared by immunoSEQ multiplex PCR; TCRdb keeps only in-frame clonotypes and omits some of them. Of approximately 2.5 million clones in the sample, roughly 93% are singletons; the top ten hold 0.36%. This rearrangement joins TRBV27 to TRBJ1-2; no reliable D call. This receptor was identified in a man aged 18 to 29 in good health. Some clones in this sample may be carry-over from other donors' samples. Sequences were obtained from naive CD4+ T cells from PBMCs. Sample subset: CD45RA+ positively selected. The CDR3, as DNA: TGTGCCAGCAGCGGAGCGGGGAGGGATGGCTACACCTTC. As protein: CASSGAGRDGYTF.